Given below is one T cell receptor (beta chain) in context. Trimming pared 0 bases from V and 5 bases from J, leaving 4 bases between. This CDR3 has 13 residues. Per the germline V gene, CDR1 is MNHEY and CDR2 is SMNVEV (reference sequence). Profiling relied on immunoSEQ multiplex PCR, and the TCRdb table lists in-frame clones only, not all of them. The sample has roughly 130,000 clones, roughly 84% seen once. This record comes from a study of blood T cell repertoires in COVID-19. Sample: peripheral blood. The TCR comes from a woman in her 30s who had recovered from COVID-19. The V call is TRBV27, the J call TRBJ2-2; D gene unclear. CDR3 DNA: TGTGCCAGCAGTTTATCTTTAACCGGGGAGCTGTTTTTT. Amino acid sequence: CASSLSLTGELFF.